The 8 T cell receptor beta chains below come from one sample, sequenced in a study of blood T cell repertoires in COVID-19. Produced via immunoSEQ multiplex PCR; TCRdb's table is partial and in-frame only. The profile shows about 61,000 clones, approximately 80% of them singletons. Sequences were obtained from peripheral blood. The receptors derive from a man older than 75 with active or convalescent COVID-19.

The rearrangement uses TRBV19 and TRBJ1-2; 9 nucleotides match TRBD1. In germline, CDR1 is LNHDA, CDR2 SQIVND (reference sequence). Trimming at V came to 5 bases and at J to 4 bases, leaving 11 bases not matched to a gene. This CDR3 is built from 16 residues. CDR3 DNA: TGTGCCAGTAGTTCCTATGGACAGGGGACCCCCTATGGCTACACCTTC. Its translation: CASSSYGQGTPYGYTF.

The chain recombines TRBV21-1 with TRBJ2-7; the tabulated D call, TRBD2, remains unverified against the DNA. TRBV21-1 is given as a pseudogene. The CDR3 extends over 15 amino acids. CDR3 residues: CASTWRGSWPYEQYF. For the CDR3, the DNA is TGTGCCAGCACCTGGCGGGGATCCTGGCCTTACGAGCAGTACTTC.

The gene calls are TRBV4-2 and TRBJ2-3, with 10 nucleotides matching TRBD2. Per germline, CDR1 LGHNA and CDR2 YNFKEQ. J gave up 6 bases and V 0 bases, and 0 bases lay outside the gene matches. The CDR3 runs to 14 residues. The CDR3 DNA reads TGTGCCAGCAGCCAAGATAGCGGGAGGGATACGCAGTATTTT. Protein sequence: CASSQDSGRDTQYF.

J is TRBJ1-5 and V is TRBV4-1; D is perhaps TRBD1 (5 bases). This CDR3 has 18 amino acids. V was cut by 4 bases and J by 2 bases, with 21 bases left in between. The V gene's germline CDR1 is MGHRA and CDR2 YSYEKL. The CDR3 sequence: CASSLSRVGGERNQPQHF. The CDR3 bases are TGCGCCAGCAGCCTCTCGCGCGTCGGGGGGGAACGCAATCAGCCCCAGCATTTT.

The genes are TRBV28 and TRBJ1-1; D uncertain. The length of the CDR3 is 14 residues. The germline CDR1 and CDR2 sequences are MDHEN and SYDVKM. With 4 bases removed from V and 5 bases from J, the gap between germline ends came to 14 bases. This CDR3 reads CASSSQARGTEAFF. The CDR3 DNA reads as TGTGCCAGCAGTTCCCAGGCGCGGGGAACTGAAGCTTTCTTT.

This chain links TRBV29-1 with TRBJ2-3; 7 bases match TRBD2. This CDR3 region has 14 residues. Germline CDR1 SQVTM, CDR2 ANQGSEA. V was clipped by 3 bases and J by 1 base; unmatched bases: 4. The CDR3 is CSVDRDYGTDTQYF. DNA for the CDR3: TGCAGCGTTGACCGGGACTATGGCACAGATACGCAGTATTTT.

The gene calls are TRBV28 and TRBJ1-1; the match to TRBD1 covers 8 bases. The CDR3 runs 14 residues. V lost 6 bases to trimming and J lost 4 bases; unmatched junction nucleotides: 7. The germline V gene has CDR1 MDHEN and CDR2 SYDVKM. CDR3 nucleotides: TGTGCCAGCAGCCGACCCGACAGGGGCACTGAAGCTTTCTTT. The encoded protein is CASSRPDRGTEAFF.

The chain has TRBV5-1 and TRBJ1-1, with D perhaps TRBD1 (6 bases). The CDR3 loop spans 15 amino acids. Germline assignment: CDR1 SGHRS and CDR2 YFSETQ. V lost 4 bases, J lost 2 bases, and 15 bases lay in between. This CDR3 reads CASSRSGASNTEAFF. For the CDR3, the DNA is TGCGCCAGCAGCAGATCAGGGGCAAGTAACACTGAAGCTTTCTTT.